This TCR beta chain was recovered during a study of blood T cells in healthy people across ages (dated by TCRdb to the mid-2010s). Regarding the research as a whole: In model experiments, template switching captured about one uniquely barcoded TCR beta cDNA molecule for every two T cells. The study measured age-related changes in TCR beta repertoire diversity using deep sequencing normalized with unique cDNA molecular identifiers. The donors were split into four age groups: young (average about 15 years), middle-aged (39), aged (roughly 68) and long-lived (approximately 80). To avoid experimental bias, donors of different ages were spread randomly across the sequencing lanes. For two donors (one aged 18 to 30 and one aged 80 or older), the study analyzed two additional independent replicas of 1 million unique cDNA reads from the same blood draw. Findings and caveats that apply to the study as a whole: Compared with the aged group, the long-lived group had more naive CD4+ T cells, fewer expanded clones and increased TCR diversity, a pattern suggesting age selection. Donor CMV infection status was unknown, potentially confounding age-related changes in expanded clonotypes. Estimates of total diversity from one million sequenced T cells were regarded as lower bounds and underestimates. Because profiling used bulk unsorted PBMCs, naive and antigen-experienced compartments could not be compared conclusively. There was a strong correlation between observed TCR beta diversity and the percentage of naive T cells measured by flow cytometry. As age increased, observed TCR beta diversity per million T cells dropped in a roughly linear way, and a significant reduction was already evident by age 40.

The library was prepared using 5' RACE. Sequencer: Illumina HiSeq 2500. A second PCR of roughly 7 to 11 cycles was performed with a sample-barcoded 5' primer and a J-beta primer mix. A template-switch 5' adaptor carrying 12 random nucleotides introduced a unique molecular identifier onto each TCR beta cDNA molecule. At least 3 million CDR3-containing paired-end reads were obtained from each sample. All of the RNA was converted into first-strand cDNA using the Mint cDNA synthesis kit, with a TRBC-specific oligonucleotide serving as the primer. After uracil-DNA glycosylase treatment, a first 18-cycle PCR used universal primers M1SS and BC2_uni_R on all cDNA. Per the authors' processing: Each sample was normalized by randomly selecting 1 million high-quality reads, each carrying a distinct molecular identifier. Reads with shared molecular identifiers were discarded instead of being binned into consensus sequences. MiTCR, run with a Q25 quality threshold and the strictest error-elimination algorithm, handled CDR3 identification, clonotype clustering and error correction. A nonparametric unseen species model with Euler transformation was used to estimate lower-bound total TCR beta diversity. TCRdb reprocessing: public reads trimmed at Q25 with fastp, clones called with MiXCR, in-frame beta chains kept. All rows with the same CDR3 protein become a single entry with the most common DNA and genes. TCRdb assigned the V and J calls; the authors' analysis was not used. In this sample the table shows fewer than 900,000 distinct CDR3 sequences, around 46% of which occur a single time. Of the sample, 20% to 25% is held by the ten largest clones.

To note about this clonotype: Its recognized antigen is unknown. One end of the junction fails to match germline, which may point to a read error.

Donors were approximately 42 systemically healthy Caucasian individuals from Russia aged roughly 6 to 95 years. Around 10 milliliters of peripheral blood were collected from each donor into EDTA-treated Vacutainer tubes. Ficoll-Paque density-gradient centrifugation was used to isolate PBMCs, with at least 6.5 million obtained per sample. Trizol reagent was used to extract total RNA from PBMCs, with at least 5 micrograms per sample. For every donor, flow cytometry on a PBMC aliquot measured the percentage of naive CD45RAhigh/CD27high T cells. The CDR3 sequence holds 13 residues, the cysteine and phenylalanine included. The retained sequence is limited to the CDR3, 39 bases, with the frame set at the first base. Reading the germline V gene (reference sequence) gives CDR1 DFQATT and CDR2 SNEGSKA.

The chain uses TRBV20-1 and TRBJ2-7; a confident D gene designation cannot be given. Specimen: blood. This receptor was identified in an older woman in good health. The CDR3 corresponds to CSVRRRRSYERYF. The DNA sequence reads TGCAGTGTAAGAAGACGGCGATCCTACGAGCGGTACTTC.